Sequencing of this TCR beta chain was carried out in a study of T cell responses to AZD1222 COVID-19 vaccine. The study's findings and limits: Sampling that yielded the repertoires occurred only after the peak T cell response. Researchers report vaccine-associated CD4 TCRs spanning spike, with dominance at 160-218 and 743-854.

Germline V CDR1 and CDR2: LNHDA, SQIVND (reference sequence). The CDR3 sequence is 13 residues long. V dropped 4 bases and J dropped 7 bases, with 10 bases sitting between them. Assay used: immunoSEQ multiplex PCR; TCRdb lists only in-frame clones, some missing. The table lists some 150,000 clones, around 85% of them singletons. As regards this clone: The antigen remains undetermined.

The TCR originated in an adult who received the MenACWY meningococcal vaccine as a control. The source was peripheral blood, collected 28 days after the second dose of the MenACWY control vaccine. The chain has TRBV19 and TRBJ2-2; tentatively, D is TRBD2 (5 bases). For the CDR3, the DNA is TGTGCCAGTAGTACTAAGGACTTCGGGGAGCTGTTTTTT. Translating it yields CASSTKDFGELFF.